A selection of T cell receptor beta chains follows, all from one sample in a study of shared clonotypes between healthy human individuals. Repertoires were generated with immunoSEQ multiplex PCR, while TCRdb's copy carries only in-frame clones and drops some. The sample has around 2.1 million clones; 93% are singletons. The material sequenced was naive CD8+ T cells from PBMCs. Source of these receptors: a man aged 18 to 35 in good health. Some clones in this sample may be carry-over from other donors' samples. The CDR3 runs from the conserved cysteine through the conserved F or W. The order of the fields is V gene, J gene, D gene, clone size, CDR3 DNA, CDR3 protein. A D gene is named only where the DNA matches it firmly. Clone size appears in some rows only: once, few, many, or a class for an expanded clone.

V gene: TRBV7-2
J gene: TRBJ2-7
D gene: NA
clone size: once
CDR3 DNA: TGTGCCAGCAGCTTAGACCGGACCGTCCGCGAGCAGTACTTC
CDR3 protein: CASSLDRTVREQYF

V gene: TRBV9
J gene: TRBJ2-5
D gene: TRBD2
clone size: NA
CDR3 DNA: TGTGCCAGCAGCGTAGAGGCGGGAGGGCTTTCAGAGACCCAGTACTTC
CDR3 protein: CASSVEAGGLSETQYF

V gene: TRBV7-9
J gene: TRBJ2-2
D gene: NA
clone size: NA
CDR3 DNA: TGTGCCAGCAGCCTAGGGGCGGGACACCCGAACACCGGGGAGCTGTTTTTT
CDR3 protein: CASSLGAGHPNTGELFF

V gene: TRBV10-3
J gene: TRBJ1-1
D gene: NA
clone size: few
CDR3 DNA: TGTGCCATCAGTGAGGCATCTCCGCACGCTGAAGCTTTCTTT
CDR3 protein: CAISEASPHAEAFF

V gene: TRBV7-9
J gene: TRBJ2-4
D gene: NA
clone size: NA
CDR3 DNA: TGTGCCAGCAGCCGGGGACCTGAAGTCGCCAAAAACATTCAGTACTTC
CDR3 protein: CASSRGPEVAKNIQYF

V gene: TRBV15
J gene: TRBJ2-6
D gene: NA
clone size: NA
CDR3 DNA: TGTGCCACCAGCACCAATAATCTCCAGGAGTCTGGGGCCAACGTCCTGACTTTC
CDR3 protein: CATSTNNLQESGANVLTF

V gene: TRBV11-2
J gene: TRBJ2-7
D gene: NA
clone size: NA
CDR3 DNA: TGTGCCAGCAGCTTTGAGGACTATTACGAGCAGTACTTC
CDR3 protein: CASSFEDYYEQYF

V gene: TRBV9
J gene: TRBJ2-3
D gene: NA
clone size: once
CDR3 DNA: TGTGCCAGCAGCGTAGGAGGGCCCCCCACAGATACGCAGTATTTT
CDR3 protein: CASSVGGPPTDTQYF

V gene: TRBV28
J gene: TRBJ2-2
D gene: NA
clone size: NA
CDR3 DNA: TGTGCCAGCAGACTGGCCTGGGGAGACCTTGGCACCGGGGAGCTGTTTTTT
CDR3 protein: CASRLAWGDLGTGELFF

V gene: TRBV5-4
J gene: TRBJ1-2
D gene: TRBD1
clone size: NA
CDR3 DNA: TGTGCCAGCAGCTTGGGGCAGGGGGCAAGGTCGTATTTCGATGGCTACACCTTC
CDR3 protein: CASSLGQGARSYFDGYTF

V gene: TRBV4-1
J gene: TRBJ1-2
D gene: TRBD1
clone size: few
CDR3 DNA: TGCGCCAGCAGCCCGATCGGACAGGGTCCCTATGGCTACACCTTC
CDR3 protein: CASSPIGQGPYGYTF

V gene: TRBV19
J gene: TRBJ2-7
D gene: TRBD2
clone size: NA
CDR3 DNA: TGTGCCAGTACCCTGGGAGCGGGAGCCCTCTACGAGCAGTACTTC
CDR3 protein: CASTLGAGALYEQYF

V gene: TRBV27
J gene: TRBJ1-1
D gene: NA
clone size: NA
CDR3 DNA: TGCGCCAGCAGCGGAAGGGCAATTCCTTACACTGAAGCTTTCTTT
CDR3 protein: CASSGRAIPYTEAFF

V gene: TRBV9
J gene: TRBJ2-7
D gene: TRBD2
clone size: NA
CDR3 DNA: TGTGCCAGCAGCGCCCGTAGCGGGACCTCCTACGAGCAGTACTTC
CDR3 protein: CASSARSGTSYEQYF

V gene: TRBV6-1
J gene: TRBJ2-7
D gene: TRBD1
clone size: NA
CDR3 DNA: TGTGCCAGCAGTGAGGGACAGGTCGCTGAACAGTACTTC
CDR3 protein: CASSEGQVAEQYF

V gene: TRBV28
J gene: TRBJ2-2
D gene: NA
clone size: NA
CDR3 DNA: TGTGCCAGCAGTTTAAGGGTGGTGGCCGCCGGGGAGCTGTTTTTT
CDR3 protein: CASSLRVVAAGELFF